The clone carrying this T cell receptor (beta chain) was counted a few times. No antigen is known for it. Researchers built TCR beta libraries using quantitative 5'-RACE with molecular barcodes. MiXCR, applied by TCRdb to the 5' RACE reads, yields one record per CDR3 protein. The sample includes approximately 210,000 distinct CDR3 sequences, 13% of them seen just once. This sample is part of a study of CD8 T cells in ankylosing spondylitis. Overall study findings and caveats: The study identified a TCR beta motif of roughly eight highly homologous variants that appeared characteristic of ankylosing spondylitis blood. Disease-linked clones, CD8+, were relatively rare in peripheral blood. From matched ankylosing spondylitis synovial fluid, disease-linked clones were reportedly recovered at significantly enriched levels.

The CDR3 is made up of 12 amino acids. Trimming left V 1 base short and J 14 bases short, with 9 bases between. In germline, CDR1 is MGHDK, CDR2 SYGVNS. The TCR sequence derives from a male donor with ankylosing spondylitis or in good health (not recorded which). The chain recombines TRBV25-1 with TRBJ1-6; a possible D gene is TRBD1 (6 bases). Specimen: blood, either unsorted or a sorted T cell fraction (not recorded which). The CDR3 loop reads CASSEWGAALHF. CDR3 bases: TGTGCCAGCAGTGAATGGGGGGCAGCCCTCCACTTT. Looking up the rest from reference TRBV25-1 and TRBJ1-6 gives the full variable domain: EADIYQTPRYLVIGTGKKITLECSQTMGHDKMYWYQQDPGMELHLIHYSYGVNSTEKGDLSSESTVSRIRTEHFPLTLESARPSHTSQYLCASSEWGAALHFGNGTRLTVT.